A selection of T cell receptor beta chains follows, all from one sample in a study of Tregs in tolerant kidney transplant recipients. Measured with immunoSEQ multiplex PCR; TCRdb has only the in-frame clones, and not every one. The sample holds about 110,000 clones, 90% seen once. Sample: CD4+ T cells from blood, taken before the transplant. These receptors were obtained from a human donor who received a combined kidney and bone marrow transplant. The CDR3 runs from the conserved cysteine through the conserved F or W. The order of the fields is CDR3 length, clone size, D gene, J gene, V gene, CDR3 protein, CDR3 DNA. A D gene is named only where the DNA matches it firmly. Clone size is shown for a subset of rows, as once, few, many or a class of expanded clone.

len: 15
abundance: NA
d_gene: NA
j_gene: TRBJ1-3
v_gene: TRBV6-6
CDR3aa: CASSPGVGWGNTIYF
CDR3nt: TGTGCCAGCAGTCCCGGGGTCGGATGGGGAAACACCATATATTTT

len: 15
abundance: NA
d_gene: NA
j_gene: TRBJ2-6
v_gene: TRBV18
CDR3aa: CASSQDYSGANVLTF
CDR3nt: TGTGCCAGCTCACAGGACTACTCTGGGGCCAACGTCCTGACTTTC

len: 15
abundance: NA
d_gene: TRBD2
j_gene: TRBJ2-1
v_gene: TRBV4-2
CDR3aa: CASSRSGGASNEQFF
CDR3nt: TGTGCCAGCAGCCGGAGCGGGGGGGCCTCAAATGAGCAGTTCTTC

len: 13
abundance: NA
d_gene: NA
j_gene: TRBJ2-7
v_gene: TRBV5-1
CDR3aa: CASSTGHFDEQYF
CDR3nt: TGCGCCAGCAGCACAGGGCATTTTGACGAGCAGTACTTC

len: 15
abundance: NA
d_gene: NA
j_gene: TRBJ2-1
v_gene: TRBV28
CDR3aa: CASSSFSGSYNEQFF
CDR3nt: TGTGCCAGCAGTTCCTTCTCGGGCTCCTACAATGAGCAGTTCTTC

len: 13
abundance: NA
d_gene: NA
j_gene: TRBJ2-7
v_gene: TRBV7-2
CDR3aa: CASSLGQTPEQYF
CDR3nt: TGTGCCAGCAGCCTAGGACAGACTCCCGAGCAGTACTTC

len: 13
abundance: NA
d_gene: NA
j_gene: TRBJ2-5
v_gene: TRBV5-6
CDR3aa: CASSTIEGETQYF
CDR3nt: TGTGCCAGCAGCACCATAGAGGGAGAGACCCAGTACTTC

len: 12
abundance: once
d_gene: NA
j_gene: TRBJ2-3
v_gene: TRBV5-1
CDR3aa: CASSIRGSEVYF
CDR3nt: TGCGCCAGCAGCATTAGGGGAAGTGAAGTCTATTTT

len: 14
abundance: once
d_gene: NA
j_gene: TRBJ1-1
v_gene: TRBV5-1
CDR3aa: CASSFSQGSTEAFF
CDR3nt: TGCGCCAGCAGCTTTAGTCAGGGTAGCACTGAAGCTTTCTTT

len: 16
abundance: NA
d_gene: NA
j_gene: TRBJ1-3
v_gene: TRBV25-1
CDR3aa: CASSELGGGSGNTIYF
CDR3nt: TGTGCCAGCAGTGAATTAGGCGGAGGCTCTGGAAACACCATATATTTT

len: 19
abundance: once
d_gene: TRBD2
j_gene: TRBJ2-3
v_gene: TRBV7-8
CDR3aa: CASSLGTSGGSISTDTQYF
CDR3nt: TGTGCCAGCAGCTTAGGGACTAGCGGGGGGTCGATTAGCACAGATACGCAGTATTTT

len: 15
abundance: NA
d_gene: NA
j_gene: TRBJ1-4
v_gene: TRBV5-1
CDR3aa: CASSSTDSPNEKLFF
CDR3nt: TGCGCCAGCAGCTCCACGGACAGCCCTAATGAAAAACTGTTTTTT

len: 14
abundance: NA
d_gene: NA
j_gene: TRBJ2-5
v_gene: TRBV9
CDR3aa: CASSGPRGGAAQYF
CDR3nt: TGTGCCAGCAGCGGCCCCCGAGGGGGAGCGGCCCAGTACTTC

len: 14
abundance: NA
d_gene: NA
j_gene: TRBJ2-2
v_gene: TRBV5-1
CDR3aa: CASSTGQNTGELFF
CDR3nt: TGCGCCAGCAGCACGGGACAGAACACCGGGGAGCTGTTTTTT

len: 15
abundance: NA
d_gene: NA
j_gene: TRBJ1-3
v_gene: TRBV5-1
CDR3aa: CASSFQGLSGNTIYF
CDR3nt: TGCGCCAGCAGCTTTCAGGGGCTCTCTGGAAACACCATATATTTT

len: 12
abundance: NA
d_gene: NA
j_gene: TRBJ2-1
v_gene: TRBV27
CDR3aa: CASSSLFNEQFF
CDR3nt: TGTGCCAGCAGTTCCCTCTTCAATGAGCAGTTCTTC

len: 13
abundance: NA
d_gene: NA
j_gene: TRBJ2-1
v_gene: TRBV9
CDR3aa: CASSASGGNEQFF
CDR3nt: TGTGCCAGCAGCGCGTCCGGGGGTAATGAGCAGTTCTTC

len: 14
abundance: NA
d_gene: TRBD1
j_gene: TRBJ1-2
v_gene: TRBV25-1
CDR3aa: CASSLQGVIDGYTF
CDR3nt: TGTGCCAGCAGCCTACAGGGGGTCATTGATGGCTACACCTTC

len: 17
abundance: NA
d_gene: TRBD1
j_gene: TRBJ1-6
v_gene: TRBV10-1
CDR3aa: CASSETGQGAFDSPLHF
CDR3nt: TGCGCCAGCAGTGAAACGGGACAGGGGGCTTTCGATTCACCCCTCCACTTT

len: 14
abundance: NA
d_gene: TRBD1
j_gene: TRBJ2-7
v_gene: TRBV13
CDR3aa: CASSARDRVDEQYF
CDR3nt: TGTGCCAGCAGCGCCCGGGACAGGGTAGACGAGCAGTACTTC

len: 16
abundance: once
d_gene: TRBD2
j_gene: TRBJ2-7
v_gene: TRBV7-2
CDR3aa: CASSLLTSGGPYEQYF
CDR3nt: TGTGCCAGCAGCTTATTGACTAGCGGGGGGCCCTACGAGCAGTACTTC

len: 15
abundance: few
d_gene: NA
j_gene: TRBJ1-2
v_gene: TRBV4-3
CDR3aa: CASSQDHQGSYGYTF
CDR3nt: TGCGCCAGCAGCCAAGATCATCAGGGGTCCTATGGCTACACCTTC

len: 13
abundance: once
d_gene: TRBD1
j_gene: TRBJ1-4
v_gene: TRBV7-2
CDR3aa: CASSLDRGEKLFF
CDR3nt: TGTGCCAGCAGCTTAGACAGGGGTGAAAAACTGTTTTTT

len: 13
abundance: NA
d_gene: NA
j_gene: TRBJ2-3
v_gene: TRBV7-7
CDR3aa: CASGQSRTDTQYF
CDR3nt: TGTGCCAGCGGACAGTCACGCACAGATACGCAGTATTTT

len: 18
abundance: NA
d_gene: NA
j_gene: TRBJ1-1
v_gene: TRBV4-1
CDR3aa: CASSQEFGLPPMNTEAFF
CDR3nt: TGCGCCAGCAGCCAAGAGTTCGGGTTGCCTCCCATGAACACTGAAGCTTTCTTT

len: 15
abundance: NA
d_gene: TRBD2
j_gene: TRBJ2-3
v_gene: TRBV9
CDR3aa: CASSVTSGPTDTQYF
CDR3nt: TGTGCCAGCAGCGTGACTAGCGGGCCGACAGATACGCAGTATTTT

len: 15
abundance: NA
d_gene: TRBD1
j_gene: TRBJ2-1
v_gene: TRBV11-3
CDR3aa: CASSKRTGPLNEQFF
CDR3nt: TGTGCCAGCAGCAAAAGGACAGGGCCTCTAAATGAGCAGTTCTTC

len: 14
abundance: NA
d_gene: TRBD2
j_gene: TRBJ2-7
v_gene: TRBV2
CDR3aa: CASSETSGSYEQYF
CDR3nt: TGTGCCAGCAGTGAAACTAGCGGATCCTACGAGCAGTACTTC

len: 13
abundance: NA
d_gene: NA
j_gene: TRBJ2-1
v_gene: TRBV7-2
CDR3aa: CASSSGLNNEQFF
CDR3nt: TGTGCCAGCAGCTCGGGACTCAACAATGAGCAGTTCTTC

len: 15
abundance: NA
d_gene: NA
j_gene: TRBJ1-3
v_gene: TRBV6-1
CDR3aa: CASSEGTGSGNTIYF
CDR3nt: TGTGCCAGCAGTGAAGGAACAGGCTCTGGAAACACCATATATTTT

len: 15
abundance: NA
d_gene: NA
j_gene: TRBJ1-3
v_gene: TRBV9
CDR3aa: CASSVGRGSGNTIYF
CDR3nt: TGTGCCAGCAGCGTGGGAAGGGGCTCTGGAAACACCATATATTTT

len: 16
abundance: NA
d_gene: NA
j_gene: TRBJ2-2
v_gene: TRBV6-8
CDR3aa: CASSSSSYSRVGELFF
CDR3nt: TGTGCCAGCAGTTCCTCCTCGTATAGCAGAGTCGGGGAGCTGTTTTTT

len: 16
abundance: NA
d_gene: TRBD2
j_gene: TRBJ2-3
v_gene: TRBV18
CDR3aa: CASSPPVIAGTDTQYF
CDR3nt: TGTGCCAGCTCACCACCGGTTATAGCGGGGACAGATACGCAGTATTTT

len: 16
abundance: NA
d_gene: TRBD2
j_gene: TRBJ2-5
v_gene: TRBV11-2
CDR3aa: CASSSGLAGVGETQYF
CDR3nt: TGTGCCAGCAGCTCCGGACTAGCGGGGGTGGGTGAGACCCAGTACTTC

len: 17
abundance: NA
d_gene: TRBD2
j_gene: TRBJ2-7
v_gene: TRBV5-4
CDR3aa: CASSFGGRAQTTYEQYF
CDR3nt: TGTGCCAGCAGCTTTGGCGGGAGGGCCCAAACGACCTACGAGCAGTACTTC

len: 13
abundance: NA
d_gene: TRBD2
j_gene: TRBJ2-7
v_gene: TRBV10-1
CDR3aa: CASSEAGGNEQYF
CDR3nt: TGCGCCAGCAGTGAGGCGGGAGGGAACGAGCAGTACTTC

len: 15
abundance: NA
d_gene: TRBD1
j_gene: TRBJ2-2
v_gene: TRBV5-6
CDR3aa: CASSLYRDRTGELFF
CDR3nt: TGTGCCAGCAGCTTATACCGGGACAGGACCGGGGAGCTGTTTTTT

len: 18
abundance: NA
d_gene: TRBD1
j_gene: TRBJ1-1
v_gene: TRBV28
CDR3aa: CASSLYRYGWDSDSRAFF
CDR3nt: TGTGCCAGCAGTTTATATCGGTACGGGTGGGACAGCGACTCGCGAGCTTTCTTT

len: 14
abundance: NA
d_gene: TRBD2
j_gene: TRBJ2-5
v_gene: TRBV28
CDR3aa: CASSSMGLGETQYF
CDR3nt: TGTGCCAGCAGTTCCATGGGACTAGGAGAGACCCAGTACTTC

len: 13
abundance: NA
d_gene: NA
j_gene: TRBJ1-1
v_gene: TRBV5-1
CDR3aa: CASSFSNGEGAFF
CDR3nt: TGCGCCAGCAGCTTTTCAAACGGGGAGGGGGCTTTCTTT

len: 14
abundance: once
d_gene: NA
j_gene: TRBJ2-2
v_gene: TRBV9
CDR3aa: CASSVAGNTGELFF
CDR3nt: TGTGCCAGCAGCGTGGCAGGCAACACCGGGGAGCTGTTTTTT

len: 14
abundance: NA
d_gene: NA
j_gene: TRBJ1-1
v_gene: TRBV18
CDR3aa: CASSPSPYSTEAFF
CDR3nt: TGTGCCAGCTCACCCTCCCCGTACAGCACTGAAGCTTTCTTT

len: 14
abundance: NA
d_gene: TRBD2
j_gene: TRBJ2-1
v_gene: TRBV30
CDR3aa: CAWARGLANNEQFF
CDR3nt: TGTGCCTGGGCGAGGGGACTAGCGAACAATGAGCAGTTCTTC

len: 16
abundance: NA
d_gene: TRBD2
j_gene: TRBJ2-1
v_gene: TRBV5-4
CDR3aa: CASSSGTAGGYNEQFF
CDR3nt: TGTGCCAGCAGCTCGGGCACCGCGGGGGGGTACAATGAGCAGTTCTTC

len: 12
abundance: NA
d_gene: NA
j_gene: TRBJ1-1
v_gene: TRBV29-1
CDR3aa: CSVVRVNTEAFF
CDR3nt: TGCAGCGTTGTTCGGGTGAACACTGAAGCTTTCTTT

len: 16
abundance: NA
d_gene: TRBD2
j_gene: TRBJ2-1
v_gene: TRBV5-1
CDR3aa: CASSPSGGGVHNEQFF
CDR3nt: TGCGCCAGCAGCCCGAGCGGCGGGGGGGTCCACAATGAGCAGTTCTTC

len: 14
abundance: NA
d_gene: NA
j_gene: TRBJ1-5
v_gene: TRBV6-5
CDR3aa: CASSRRVGNQPQHF
CDR3nt: TGTGCCAGCTCCCGGAGGGTAGGCAATCAGCCCCAGCATTTT

len: 17
abundance: NA
d_gene: TRBD1
j_gene: TRBJ2-3
v_gene: TRBV4-2
CDR3aa: CASSQVGRTGGSDTQYF
CDR3nt: TGTGCCAGCAGCCAAGTTGGGCGGACAGGGGGTTCGGATACGCAGTATTTT

len: 16
abundance: once
d_gene: TRBD2
j_gene: TRBJ2-1
v_gene: TRBV11-3
CDR3aa: CASSSRPGLAYNEQFF
CDR3nt: TGTGCCAGCAGCTCTCGACCGGGACTAGCGTACAATGAGCAGTTCTTC

len: 13
abundance: NA
d_gene: TRBD2
j_gene: TRBJ2-7
v_gene: TRBV5-4
CDR3aa: CASSPGGRNEQYF
CDR3nt: TGTGCCAGCAGCCCGGGCGGGAGGAACGAGCAGTACTTC

len: 15
abundance: NA
d_gene: TRBD2
j_gene: TRBJ2-1
v_gene: TRBV6-5
CDR3aa: CASSPLGLVENEQFF
CDR3nt: TGTGCCAGCAGCCCACTGGGACTAGTGGAGAATGAGCAGTTCTTC

len: 14
abundance: NA
d_gene: NA
j_gene: TRBJ2-3
v_gene: TRBV5-1
CDR3aa: CASRREVSADTQYF
CDR3nt: TGCGCCAGCCGCCGAGAGGTGTCGGCAGATACGCAGTATTTT